Sequencing of this T cell receptor (beta chain) was carried out in a study of blood T cell repertoires in COVID-19. Looking at the study overall: The samples span acute and convalescent COVID-19 from the United States, Italy and Spain. The analysed material was cDNA or gDNA that came from T cells, B-cell-depleted T cells, or PBMCs.

In the authors' workflow: Estimated nucleated cell counts came from reference gene primer amplification. TCRdb's table, derived via immunoSEQ multiplex PCR, lists solely in-frame clones and lacks some. That table gives V, J and clone size, and the DNA gave D and trimming. The sample consists of around 75,000 clones, approximately 90% of them appearing once. V shed 3 bases, J shed 4 bases, and the junction held 3 bases outside the gene matches. The germline V gene has CDR1 SGHTA and CDR2 FQGNSA. The CDR3 is made up of 15 amino acids. The rearrangement uses TRBV7-2 and TRBJ2-6; 7 bases are a match to TRBD2. This TCR was sampled from a human donor in a cohort sampled during active COVID-19. The sample comprised peripheral blood. CDR3 protein: CASSLGGSGANVLTF. The CDR3 nucleotides read TGTGCCAGCAGCTTGGGGGGGTCCGGGGCCAACGTCCTGACTTTC.